This T cell receptor beta chain emerged from a study of post-analysis software for immune sequencing data (dated by TCRdb to about 2015). About the study as a whole: Relapsing-remitting, secondary progressive and progressive-relapsing multiple sclerosis were recorded as disease courses, and subtype annotation was lacking for some patients. The patient repertoires were set against eleven to twelve previously published healthy control repertoires from donors whose ages ranged from roughly 6 to 27 years. A subset of samples was prepared in parallel using single-end sample barcoding, then pooled and co-amplified after Illumina adapter ligation. General conclusions and limits of the study: Significantly lower normalized Chao1 diversity was found in multiple sclerosis patients than in controls, suggesting substantial peripheral T-cell clonal expansion. The multiple sclerosis patient group was slightly younger than the control group. Roughly 5 TRBV segments, including TRBV5-6, TRBV5-1 and TRBV20-1, were significantly more frequent in patients than controls. Direct clustering with F measure revealed strong co-clustering of samples prepared in the same batch, which led to a batch-effect correction.

The cysteine opens and the phenylalanine closes a CDR3 of 18 amino acids. Only the CDR3 DNA is retained, 54 bases long and in frame from the first base. Via the germline V gene (reference sequence), CDR1 is DFQATT and CDR2 SNEGSKA. Points on this clonotype: No antigen is known for it. Its ends do not fully match the called genes, so a read error is possible.

Libraries were constructed by PCR. Sequencing took place on an Illumina HiSeq 2500. To reduce PCR and sequencing biases, unique molecular identifiers were incorporated into the TCR beta cDNA libraries. Approximately 500,000 cDNA molecules were obtained for every 1 to 10 million input T cells, so each molecule roughly corresponded to one T cell. The same protocol used for the earlier healthy control dataset was applied to prepare and sequence the patient libraries. Within a given batch, samples were prepared together, multiplexed and sequenced on the same HiSeq lane. Processing in the source paper ran as follows. Raw barcoded reads were processed with MIGEC, and single-read molecular identifier groups were discarded before consensus assembly and CDR3 extraction. Clonotype tables were post-analysed with VDJtools, and diversity was normalized by down-sampling all datasets to the smallest sample size. Repertoire overlap clustering matched CDR3 amino acid but not nucleotide sequences to correct batch-related cross-sample contamination. TCRdb itself trimmed the public reads at Q25 with fastp, ran MiXCR and retained productive beta chains. Rows are combined by CDR3 protein, so each entry shows the most common genes and DNA. Clone size and V and J calls follow TCRdb, not the original study. This sample has a few hundred thousand distinct CDR3 sequences in its table, and around a third of those were observed once. Jointly, the top ten make up over 10% of the sample.

TCR beta repertoires were profiled from peripheral blood of roughly 13 young patients with multiple sclerosis to demonstrate the VDJtools post-analysis software. The multiple sclerosis patients were children and adolescents ranging in age from roughly 6 to 15 years. The rearranged chain carries TRBV20-1 and TRBJ2-1; a stretch of 10 junction bases matches TRBD2. Sample: blood. The sequence was collected from a girl between 10 and 17 years old with multiple sclerosis. The sequence in DNA is TGCAGTACTAGGGTGGGTAGCGGGGGGACGAGCTCCTACAATGAGCAGTTCTTC. Translated, this gives CSTRVGSGGTSSYNEQFF.